The clone carrying this TCR beta chain has just one count. TCRdb's copy holds only in-frame clones and misses some; the assay was immunoSEQ multiplex PCR. The table records about 210,000 clones, around four fifths of them present only once. Germline values: CDR1 SGHVS, CDR2 FNYEAQ. V lost 5 bases, J lost 7 bases, and 18 bases lay in between. The CDR3 has 15 amino acids. The data were obtained in a study of blood T cell repertoires in COVID-19. Study context: COVID-19 samples collected from the United States, Italy and Spain covered acute and convalescent phases.

The source of this sequence is a woman aged 40 to 55 with active or convalescent COVID-19. The rearrangement uses TRBV7-6 and TRBJ2-1, with D possibly TRBD1 on 6 matching bases. The sequenced sample was peripheral blood. The CDR3 here is CASSPTRYRDNEQFF. DNA for the CDR3: TGTGCCAGCAGCCCTACGAGATACAGGGATAATGAGCAGTTCTTC.